Below, 8 T cell receptor beta chains from the same sample are listed, as sequenced in a study of T cells in Graves' hyperthyroidism and ophthalmopathy. TCR beta CDR3 regions were amplified from RNA transcripts. During a first-round RT-PCR of the TCR CDR3, the HTBI primer set was used. TCRdb re-called the multiplex PCR reads through MiXCR, storing one row per CDR3 protein. The data show roughly 700,000 distinct CDR3 sequences, 15% to 20% seen once. Input material: blood. All receptors derive from a man aged 45-65 years with Graves' hyperthyroidism.

The V gene is TRBV5-5, the J gene TRBJ1-2; maybe TRBD1 (6 bases). CDR1 is SGHKS, CDR2 YYEKEE, per germline (reference sequence). With 0 bases removed from V and 4 bases from J, the gap between germline ends came to 19 bases. CDR3 length: 17 amino acids. The CDR3: CASSLAGIGQRTYGYTF. CDR3 nucleotide sequence: TGTGCCAGCAGCTTGGCCGGAATAGGACAGAGGACCTATGGCTACACCTTC.

To note about this clonotype: One end of the junction varies from germline; a read error may be responsible. The chain has TRBV11-2 and TRBJ2-3, with a weak D call TRBD2 (6 bases). The CDR3 length is 17 residues. Per germline, CDR1 SGHAT and CDR2 FQNNGV. The CDR3 loop is CASSLVGTGGPTDTQCF. The CDR3 DNA reads TGTGCCAGCAGCTTAGTCGGGACTGGCGGACCCACAGATACGCAGTGTTTT.

Many counts were recorded for this clonotype. The chain links TRBV7-9 to TRBJ2-7; TRBD1 is a possible D gene (5 bases). Germline V gene data show CDR1 as SEHNR and CDR2 as FQNEAQ (reference sequence). V lost 2 bases and J 3 bases, leaving 11 bases between the germline ends. The CDR3 is made up of 14 amino acids. Here the CDR3 reads CASSLRIDSYEQYF. CDR3 nucleotides: TGTGCCAGCAGCTTAAGGATCGACAGCTACGAGCAGTACTTC.

The chain combines TRBV30 with TRBJ2-1; 11 positions agree with TRBD2. The ends lost 2 bases at V and 4 bases at J; junction bases unmatched: 4. Germline CDR1 reads GTSNPN; CDR2 reads SVGIG (reference sequence). The CDR3 runs to 15 residues. The CDR3 protein is CAWSIGLAGYNEQFF. In DNA, the CDR3 is TGTGCCTGGAGTATAGGACTAGCGGGTTACAATGAGCAGTTCTTC.

Many counts were recorded for this clonotype. V gene TRBV15 combines with J gene TRBJ2-6; TRBD2 matches at 9 bases. The CDR3 runs to 19 residues. The junction had 6 bases not matched to a gene; V was cut back by 0 bases and J by 0 bases. Germline V gene lookup returns CDR1 LNHNV and CDR2 YYDKDF (reference sequence). The DNA of the CDR3 is TGTGCCACCAGCAGAGATATACTAGCGGGCAACTCTGGGGCCAACGTCCTGACTTTC. Its protein is CATSRDILAGNSGANVLTF.

This clonotype was recorded at least ten times. The rearrangement links TRBV6-6 to TRBJ1-5; 9 nucleotides line up with TRBD1. Per the germline V gene, CDR1 is MNHNY and CDR2 is SVGAGI (reference sequence). Trimming cost V 2 bases and J 0 bases; bases outside gene matches: 5. CDR3 size: 17 residues. This CDR3 is CASSYHGTGHSNQPQHF. For the CDR3, the DNA is TGTGCCAGCAGTTACCACGGGACAGGGCATAGCAATCAGCCCCAGCATTTT.

The table lists this clonotype with many counts. This chain uses TRBV6-1 with TRBJ1-6; D is ambiguous. CDR1 MNHNS and CDR2 SASEGT come from the germline V gene. V gave up 5 bases and J gave up 8 bases, with 13 bases separating them. There are 14 residues in the CDR3. The DNA for the CDR3 is TGTGCCAGCAGTCTGCTTGGAAGTTATTCACCCCTCCACTTT. Its protein product is CASSLLGSYSPLHF.

This clonotype was detected ten times or more. This chain links TRBV6-1 with TRBJ1-1; 9 bases line up with TRBD1. V lost 4 bases, J lost 1 base, and 7 bases stayed unmatched. The V gene's germline CDR1 is MNHNS and CDR2 SASEGT. The CDR3 spans 16 residues. This CDR3 is CASSAYRGPGNTEAFF. The CDR3 nucleotides read TGTGCCAGCAGTGCCTACAGGGGGCCGGGGAACACTGAAGCTTTCTTT.